Described below is a single TCR beta chain sequence and its context. Its cognate antigen is unknown. Clones were read by immunoSEQ multiplex PCR, and TCRdb kept only the in-frame ones, dropping some. The sample holds 300,000 to 350,000 clones, about 80% seen once. The data derive from a study of cytotoxic CD8 clonotypes in ibrutinib-treated CLL. The study's findings and limits: Baseline clonality, above age-matched healthy donor levels, tracked circulating CD8+ T-cell counts. Investigators sampled sustained-remission and progressing patients at differing times. Public clonotypes proved infrequent, and on treatment they shrank or remained steady. Ibrutinib response saw clonality rise, and progression saw it return toward baseline.

Germline V gene lookup returns CDR1 SGHRS and CDR2 YFSETQ. The V and J ends lost 1 base and 7 bases respectively, with 18 bases between them. The CDR3 length is 15 residues. The TCR comes from a human donor with chronic lymphocytic leukemia. The J gene is TRBJ2-7, the V gene TRBV5-1, with D perhaps given as TRBD1 or TRBD2 (5 bases each). Sequencing used PBMCs, obtained before ibrutinib treatment. The CDR3 loop is CASSLLRDADGEQYF. CDR3 bases: TGCGCCAGCAGCTTGCTCCGGGACGCGGATGGGGAGCAGTACTTC.